Listed below are T cell receptor beta chains from one sample, sequenced in a study of blood T cell repertoires in COVID-19. Here immunoSEQ multiplex PCR was the method, and the copy in TCRdb shows in-frame clones only, minus some. The profile covers fewer than 85,000 clones, with about 80% appearing a single time and about 30% taken by the ten largest. Source material: peripheral blood. These receptors originate from a man aged 60-69 years with active or convalescent COVID-19. Each CDR3 is given with its conserved first and last residue. The D gene is left open where the match is weak. Clone size is given for some rows only: seen once, a few or many times, or a class if the clone is expanded.

j_call clone_size d_call v_call cdr3_nt cdr3_aa
TRBJ1-4 few - TRBV2 TGTGCCAGCGCCTGGGCGAGGGCGGCTAATGAAAAACTGTTTTTT CASAWARAANEKLFF
TRBJ1-2 - - TRBV6-5 TGTGCCAGCAGCCGTCCAGGGTATTATGGCTACACCTTC CASSRPGYYGYTF
TRBJ1-3 - TRBD1 TRBV25-1 TGTGCCAGCACGACAGGGGATGGAAACACCATATATTTT CASTTGDGNTIYF
TRBJ1-3 - - TRBV5-1 TGCGCCAGCAGACCAGGGTCTGGAAACACCATATATTTT CASRPGSGNTIYF
TRBJ1-4 few TRBD1 TRBV5-1 TGCGCCAGCAGCCGACCTGACAGGGGGCGGGCTAATGAAAAACTGTTTTTT CASSRPDRGRANEKLFF
TRBJ1-2 few TRBD1 TRBV6-5 TGTGCCAGCAGCAGGACAGGGGGGAACTATGGCTACACCTTC CASSRTGGNYGYTF
TRBJ2-7 - - TRBV28 TGTGCCAGCAGACGACAGAGCTCCTACGAGCAGTACTTC CASRRQSSYEQYF
TRBJ1-5 few TRBD1 TRBV28 TGTGCCAGCAGTACAGGGGTTACTCAGCCCCAGCATTTT CASSTGVTQPQHF
TRBJ2-7 - TRBD1 TRBV9 TGTGCCAGCAGCAGAACCGGGACAGTGAACGAGCAGTACTTC CASSRTGTVNEQYF
TRBJ1-6 - - TRBV3-1/TRBV3-2 TGTGCCAGCAGCCAAGATATAGGCCAGGGAAGGAATTCACCCCTCCACTTT CASSQDIGQGRNSPLHF
TRBJ1-2 - - TRBV4-3 TGCGCCAGCAGCAGGACCGGGACAAATTATGGCTACACCTTC CASSRTGTNYGYTF
TRBJ1-5 - TRBD1 TRBV13 TGTGCCAGCAGCTCCCGGGACAGTCATCAGCCCCAGCATTTT CASSSRDSHQPQHF
TRBJ2-7 once - TRBV19 TGTGCCAGTAGTAATGGCAGATCCTACGAGCAGTACTTC CASSNGRSYEQYF
TRBJ2-2 - TRBD1 TRBV24-1 TGTGCCACCAGTGATCCCCGGGACAGGGGTACCGGGGAGCTGTTTTTT CATSDPRDRGTGELFF
TRBJ2-1 - TRBD2 TRBV18 TGTGCCAGCTCACCAAAAATCGGCAATAGCGGGGGGCGGAGCTCCTACAATGAGCAGTTCTTC CASSPKIGNSGGRSSYNEQFF
TRBJ1-2 - - TRBV20-1 TGCAGTGCTCGTGCCGCCCGCGAAGGCTACACCTTC CSARAAREGYTF
TRBJ2-7 - TRBD1 TRBV5-1 TGCGCCACCACCCTCTCGGGACAGGGGGCTGGCAACGAGCAGTACTTC CATTLSGQGAGNEQYF
TRBJ1-2 - - TRBV21-1 TGTGCCAGCAGCGAAAAATACAGGGGGCGTCGTTATGGCTACACCTTC CASSEKYRGRRYGYTF
TRBJ2-1 - TRBD1 TRBV6-4 TGTGCCAGCAGTGACGGGGGACAGTCCTACAATGAGCAGTTCTTC CASSDGGQSYNEQFF
TRBJ2-7 few - TRBV10-3 TGTGCCATCAGTGAGTCTAGGGGGACCTACGAGCAGTACTTC CAISESRGTYEQYF
TRBJ2-7 - - TRBV2 TGTGCCAGCAGTGAATTGGAGGGTTACGAGCAGTACTTC CASSELEGYEQYF
TRBJ1-4 many - TRBV6-2/TRBV6-3 TGTGCCAGCAGTTACCCTCAGAGGAATGAAAAACTGTTTTTT CASSYPQRNEKLFF
TRBJ1-4 - - TRBV13 TGTGCCAGCAGCTTACAGGCAGGGCCTGAAAAACTGTTTTTT CASSLQAGPEKLFF
TRBJ2-1 - TRBD2 TRBV27 TGTGCCAGCAGGACGATCTTAGCGGGGGGGTACAATGAGCAGTTCTTC CASRTILAGGYNEQFF
TRBJ1-2 - - TRBV6-5 TGTGCCAGCAGTCCACTGACAGAGTATGGCTACACCTTC CASSPLTEYGYTF